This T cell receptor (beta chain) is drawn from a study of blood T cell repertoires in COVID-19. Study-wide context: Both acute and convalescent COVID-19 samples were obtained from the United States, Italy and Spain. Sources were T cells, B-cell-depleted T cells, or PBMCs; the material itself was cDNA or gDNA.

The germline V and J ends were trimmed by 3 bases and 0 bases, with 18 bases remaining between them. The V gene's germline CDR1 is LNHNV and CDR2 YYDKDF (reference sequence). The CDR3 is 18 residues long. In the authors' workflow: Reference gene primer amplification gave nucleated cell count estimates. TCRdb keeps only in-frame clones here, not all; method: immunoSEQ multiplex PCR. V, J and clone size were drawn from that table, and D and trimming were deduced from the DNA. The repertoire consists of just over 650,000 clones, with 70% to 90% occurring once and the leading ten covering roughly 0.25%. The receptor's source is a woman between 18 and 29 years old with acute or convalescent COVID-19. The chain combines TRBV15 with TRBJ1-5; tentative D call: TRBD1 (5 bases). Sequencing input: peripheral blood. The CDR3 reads CATSRTAATPYSNQPQHF. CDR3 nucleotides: TGTGCCACCAGCAGGACAGCCGCGACCCCCTATAGCAATCAGCCCCAGCATTTT.